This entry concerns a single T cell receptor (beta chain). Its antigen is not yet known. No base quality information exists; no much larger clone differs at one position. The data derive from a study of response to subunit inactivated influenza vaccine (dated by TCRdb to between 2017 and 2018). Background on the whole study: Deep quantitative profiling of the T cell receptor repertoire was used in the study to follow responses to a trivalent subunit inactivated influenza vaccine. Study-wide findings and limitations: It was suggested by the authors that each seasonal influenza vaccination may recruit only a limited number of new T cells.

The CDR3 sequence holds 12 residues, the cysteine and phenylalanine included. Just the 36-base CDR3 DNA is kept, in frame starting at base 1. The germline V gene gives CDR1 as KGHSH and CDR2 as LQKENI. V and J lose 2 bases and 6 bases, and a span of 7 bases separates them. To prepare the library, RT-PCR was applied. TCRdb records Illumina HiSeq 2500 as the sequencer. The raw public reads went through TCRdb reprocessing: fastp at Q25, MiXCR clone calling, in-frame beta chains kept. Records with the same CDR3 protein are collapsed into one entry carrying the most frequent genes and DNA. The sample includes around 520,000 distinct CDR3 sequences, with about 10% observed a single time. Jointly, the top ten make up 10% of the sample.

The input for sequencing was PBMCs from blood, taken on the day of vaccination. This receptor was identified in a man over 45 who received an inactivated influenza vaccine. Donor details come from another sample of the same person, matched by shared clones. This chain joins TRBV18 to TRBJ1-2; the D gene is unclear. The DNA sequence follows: TGTGCCAGCTCACCAGTTTCTAATGGCTACACCTTC. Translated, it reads CASSPVSNGYTF. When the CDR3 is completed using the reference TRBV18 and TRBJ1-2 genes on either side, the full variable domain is NAGVMQNPRHLVRRRGQEARLRCSPMKGHSHVYWYRQLPEEGLKFMVYLQKENIIDESGMPKERFSAEFPKEGPSILRIQQVVRGDSAAYFCASSPVSNGYTFGSGTRLTVV.